These T cell receptor beta chains were read from a single sample in a study of blood T cell repertoires in COVID-19. The repertoire was sequenced with immunoSEQ multiplex PCR; TCRdb's copy has only in-frame clones and lacks some. The sample includes around 440,000 clones, more than 70% of them seen just once. Sequenced: peripheral blood. These receptors were taken from a woman aged 50 to 65 with COVID-19, enrolled during active disease. The CDR3 runs from the conserved cysteine through the conserved F or W. D genes are given only for firm matches. Size is omitted from some rows. Given values are once, few, many or a class for expanded clones.

j_gene: TRBJ2-2; v_gene: TRBV2; abundance: .; d_gene: .; CDR3aa: CASTRGSTGELFF; CDR3nt: TGTGCCAGCACTCGGGGATCCACCGGGGAGCTGTTTTTT
j_gene: TRBJ2-7; v_gene: TRBV12-3/TRBV12-4; abundance: .; d_gene: .; CDR3aa: CASSPGFSYEQYF; CDR3nt: TGTGCCAGCAGCCCCGGTTTCTCCTACGAGCAGTACTTC
j_gene: TRBJ2-7; v_gene: TRBV6-1; abundance: .; d_gene: .; CDR3aa: CASSEPFARVPTKNEQYF; CDR3nt: TGTGCCAGCAGTGAGCCATTTGCCAGGGTCCCAACGAAGAACGAGCAGTACTTC
j_gene: TRBJ1-2; v_gene: TRBV5-6; abundance: once; d_gene: .; CDR3aa: CASSFGNMGRYTF; CDR3nt: TGTGCCAGCAGCTTCGGGAACATGGGCCGCTACACCTTC
j_gene: TRBJ1-5; v_gene: TRBV21-1; abundance: few; d_gene: .; CDR3aa: CASSRTRQGGNQPQHF; CDR3nt: TGTGCCAGCAGCAGGACAAGACAGGGTGGCAATCAGCCCCAGCATTTT
j_gene: TRBJ1-1; v_gene: TRBV19; abundance: once; d_gene: .; CDR3aa: CASSTAGAEAFF; CDR3nt: TGTGCCAGTAGTACGGCAGGGGCTGAAGCTTTCTTT
j_gene: TRBJ2-7; v_gene: TRBV5-6; abundance: .; d_gene: .; CDR3aa: CASSLGQGSYEQYF; CDR3nt: TGTGCCAGCAGCTTGGGTCAGGGCTCCTACGAGCAGTACTTC
j_gene: TRBJ2-1; v_gene: TRBV9; abundance: .; d_gene: TRBD2; CDR3aa: CASSVGPTSGKYNEQFF; CDR3nt: TGTGCCAGCAGCGTAGGCCCGACTAGCGGGAAGTACAATGAGCAGTTCTTC
j_gene: TRBJ1-2; v_gene: TRBV6-1; abundance: .; d_gene: .; CDR3aa: CASSDSRRDNYGYTF; CDR3nt: TGTGCCAGCAGTGATTCAAGGAGAGATAACTATGGCTACACCTTC
j_gene: TRBJ1-5; v_gene: TRBV5-6; abundance: .; d_gene: .; CDR3aa: CASSAGAWGNQPQHF; CDR3nt: TGTGCCAGCAGCGCGGGGGCGTGGGGCAATCAGCCCCAGCATTTT
j_gene: TRBJ2-1; v_gene: TRBV28; abundance: .; d_gene: TRBD1; CDR3aa: CASRTGTVYNEQFF; CDR3nt: TGTGCCAGCAGGACCGGGACAGTCTACAATGAGCAGTTCTTC
j_gene: TRBJ2-1; v_gene: TRBV24-1; abundance: .; d_gene: TRBD1; CDR3aa: CATGVQGRSYNEQFF; CDR3nt: TGTGCCACCGGTGTACAGGGGAGATCCTACAATGAGCAATTCTTC
j_gene: TRBJ1-2; v_gene: TRBV7-8; abundance: .; d_gene: TRBD1; CDR3aa: CASSLWDRGGYGYTF; CDR3nt: TGTGCCAGCAGCCTATGGGACAGGGGAGGGTATGGCTACACCTTC
j_gene: TRBJ1-5; v_gene: TRBV5-6; abundance: .; d_gene: TRBD1; CDR3aa: CASSRGQGNQPQHF; CDR3nt: TGTGCCAGCAGCCGTGGACAGGGCAATCAGCCCCAGCATTTT
j_gene: TRBJ2-3; v_gene: TRBV7-9; abundance: .; d_gene: .; CDR3aa: CASSPTDSDTQYF; CDR3nt: TGTGCCAGCAGCCCGACAGACTCAGATACGCAGTATTTT
j_gene: TRBJ2-4; v_gene: TRBV4-1; abundance: .; d_gene: .; CDR3aa: CASSGLSAKNIQYF; CDR3nt: TGCGCCAGCAGCGGGCTATCGGCCAAAAACATTCAGTACTTC
j_gene: TRBJ2-7; v_gene: TRBV19; abundance: .; d_gene: TRBD1; CDR3aa: CASSPLGDRGRHEQYF; CDR3nt: TGTGCCAGTAGTCCCCTGGGGGACAGGGGAAGGCACGAGCAGTACTTC
j_gene: TRBJ1-2; v_gene: TRBV5-1; abundance: .; d_gene: .; CDR3aa: CASSAQGNYGYTF; CDR3nt: TGCGCCAGCAGCGCCCAGGGAAACTATGGCTACACCTTC
j_gene: TRBJ1-6; v_gene: TRBV5-6; abundance: .; d_gene: TRBD1; CDR3aa: CATNRDRGRDNSPLHF; CDR3nt: TGTGCCACAAACCGGGACAGGGGGAGAGATAATTCACCCCTCCACTTT
j_gene: TRBJ1-6; v_gene: TRBV30; abundance: .; d_gene: TRBD1; CDR3aa: CAWSPGGTSPLHF; CDR3nt: TGTGCCTGGAGCCCAGGGGGCACCTCACCCCTCCACTTT
j_gene: TRBJ1-1; v_gene: TRBV12-3/TRBV12-4; abundance: .; d_gene: TRBD1; CDR3aa: CASSLGQTEAFF; CDR3nt: TGTGCCAGCAGTTTGGGACAGACTGAGGCTTTCTTT
j_gene: TRBJ2-7; v_gene: TRBV7-9; abundance: .; d_gene: TRBD1; CDR3aa: CASSAPDRGLPYEQYF; CDR3nt: TGTGCCAGCAGCGCCCCGGACAGGGGCCTTCCCTACGAGCAGTACTTC
j_gene: TRBJ1-1; v_gene: TRBV5-4; abundance: .; d_gene: .; CDR3aa: CASSVNLGGLAPEAFF; CDR3nt: TGTGCCAGCAGCGTAAACCTCGGGGGACTTGCCCCTGAAGCTTTCTTT
j_gene: TRBJ2-7; v_gene: TRBV2; abundance: .; d_gene: .; CDR3aa: CASIRLVPVRDEQYF; CDR3nt: TGTGCCAGCATCCGCCTTGTCCCAGTTCGGGACGAGCAGTACTTC
j_gene: TRBJ2-1; v_gene: TRBV3-1/TRBV3-2; abundance: .; d_gene: .; CDR3aa: CASSQGGVSYNEQFF; CDR3nt: TGTGCCAGCAGCCAAGGGGGGGTCTCCTACAATGAGCAGTTCTTC
j_gene: TRBJ1-2; v_gene: TRBV29-1; abundance: .; d_gene: .; CDR3aa: CSVKQGNYGYTF; CDR3nt: TGCAGCGTGAAACAGGGAAACTATGGCTACACCTTC
j_gene: TRBJ1-2; v_gene: TRBV6-5; abundance: .; d_gene: TRBD1; CDR3aa: CASGTGGYSYGYTF; CDR3nt: TGTGCCAGCGGGACAGGGGGCTATAGCTATGGCTACACCTTC
j_gene: TRBJ2-3; v_gene: TRBV3-1/TRBV3-2; abundance: once; d_gene: .; CDR3aa: CASANGGDTQYF; CDR3nt: TGTGCCAGCGCAAACGGGGGAGATACGCAGTATTTT
j_gene: TRBJ1-2; v_gene: TRBV9; abundance: once; d_gene: .; CDR3aa: CASSPWGGHNYGYTF; CDR3nt: TGTGCCAGCAGTCCCTGGGGGGGACATAACTATGGCTACACCTTC
j_gene: TRBJ2-7; v_gene: TRBV28; abundance: .; d_gene: .; CDR3aa: CASSAPRGVSYEQYF; CDR3nt: TGTGCCAGCAGTGCCCCCCGCGGGGTCTCCTACGAGCAGTACTTC